This is a list of T cell receptor beta chains from one sample in a study of blood T cell repertoires in COVID-19. Only in-frame clones appear in the TCRdb table, and some are missing; sequencing was by immunoSEQ multiplex PCR. The repertoire holds fewer than 450,000 clones, with 88% as singletons. Sequenced material: PBMCs or T cells enriched from blood (not recorded which). The source of these receptors is a woman between 40 and 50 years old with acute COVID-19. CDR3s include the opening cysteine and the closing phenylalanine or tryptophan. Where a row states a size, it is once, few, many or the class of an expanded clone; other rows omit it.

.,TRBJ2-5,TRBV3-1/TRBV3-2,CASSRLGETQYF
.,TRBJ1-4,TRBV2,CASSDGERFLTNEKLFF
.,TRBJ2-1,TRBV9,CASSVNGGANNEQFF
.,TRBJ1-3,TRBV18,CASSPGQDGNTIYF
.,TRBJ2-1,TRBV19,CASSLRTGPSYNEQFF
.,TRBJ1-5,TRBV2,CASSESGWAEYSNQPQHF
.,TRBJ2-3,TRBV11-2,CASSLDRGGADTQYF
.,TRBJ1-2,TRBV5-4,CASSLDRAGGYTF
.,TRBJ1-1,TRBV6-5,CASSYSGRVGAFF
.,TRBJ2-4,TRBV5-1,CASSPRPLRNNIQYF
.,TRBJ1-4,TRBV12-3/TRBV12-4,CASSGSPNEKLFF
.,TRBJ2-2,TRBV9,CASSAPSGGTNTGELFF
.,TRBJ2-2,TRBV19,CASSRGTERGELFF
.,TRBJ2-6,TRBV7-9,CASSLLGSGANVLTF
.,TRBJ1-1,TRBV7-9,CASSTRTGGTEAFF
.,TRBJ2-3,TRBV7-6,CASSLWSGTDTQYF
.,TRBJ2-7,TRBV3-1/TRBV3-2,CASSGRTGGREQYF
.,TRBJ1-6,TRBV2,CASSEDRTSNSPLHF
.,TRBJ1-1,TRBV10-2,CASSEPRQGGMNTEAFF
few,TRBJ1-2,TRBV24-1,CATSQTLANYGYTF
.,TRBJ2-2,TRBV18,CASSVRTGMNTGELFF
.,TRBJ2-3,TRBV10-2,CASSGRDTQYF
.,TRBJ2-7,TRBV30,CAWSLPNRGYEQYF
once,TRBJ2-5,TRBV2,CASRTGAGETQYF
.,TRBJ1-2,TRBV10-1,CATINYGYTF
.,TRBJ2-1,TRBV5-5,CASSLGWGQAEQFF